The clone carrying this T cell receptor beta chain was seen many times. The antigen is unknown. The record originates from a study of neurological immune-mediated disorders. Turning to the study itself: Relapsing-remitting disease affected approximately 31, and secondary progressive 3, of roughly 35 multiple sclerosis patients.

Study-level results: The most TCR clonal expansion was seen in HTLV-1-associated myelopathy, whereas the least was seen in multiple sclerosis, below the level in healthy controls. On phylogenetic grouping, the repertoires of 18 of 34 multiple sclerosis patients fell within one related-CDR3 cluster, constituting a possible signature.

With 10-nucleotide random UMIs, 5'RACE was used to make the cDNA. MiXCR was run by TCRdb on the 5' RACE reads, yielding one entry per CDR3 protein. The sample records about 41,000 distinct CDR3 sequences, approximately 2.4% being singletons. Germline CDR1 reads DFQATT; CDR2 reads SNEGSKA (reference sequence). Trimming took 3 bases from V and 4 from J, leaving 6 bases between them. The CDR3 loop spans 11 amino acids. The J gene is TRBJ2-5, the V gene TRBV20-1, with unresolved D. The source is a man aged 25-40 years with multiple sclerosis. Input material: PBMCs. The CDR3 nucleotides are TGCAGTGCTAGGTTAGGAGAGACCCAGTACTTC. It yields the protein CSARLGETQYF.